Following are 20 T cell receptor beta chains from one sample sequenced in a study of T cells in Graves' hyperthyroidism and ophthalmopathy. RNA transcripts gave rise to amplified TCR beta CDR3 regions. An initial round of RT-PCR targeting the TCR CDR3 relied on the HTBI primer set. TCRdb reanalysed the multiplex PCR reads using MiXCR and keeps one entry per CDR3 protein. The sample yields roughly 400,000 distinct CDR3 sequences, about 14% seen once. Input material: blood. The receptors were sampled from a man in his fifties or sixties with Graves' ophthalmopathy.

Ten or more counts support this clonotype. The V and J genes are TRBV15 and TRBJ2-1, with D unclear. This CDR3 is 12 amino acids long. V lost 1 base, J lost 12 bases, and 10 bases lay in between. Germline CDR1 LNHNV, CDR2 YYDKDF (reference sequence). The CDR3 DNA sequence: TGTGCCACCAGCAGAGCGAAGACGGGGCAGTTCTTC. It translates to CATSRAKTGQFF.

This clonotype was picked up a small number of times. The gene calls are TRBV29-1 and TRBJ1-3, with D tentatively TRBD1 (5 bases). The length of the CDR3 is 17 residues. The germline V gene has CDR1 SQVTM and CDR2 ANQGSEA. V was trimmed by 3 bases and J by 0 bases, leaving 18 bases between them. The CDR3 sequence is CSVDGTTGTDSGNTIYF. In nucleotides, the CDR3 is TGCAGCGTTGATGGGACTACAGGCACCGACTCTGGAAACACCATATATTTT.

This chain joins TRBV5-4 and TRBJ2-1, with 9 bases matching TRBD2. Germline assignment: CDR1 SGHNT and CDR2 YYREEE (reference sequence). The CDR3 contains 16 residues. CDR3 residues: CASGLGAGGPLNEQFF. The CDR3 region has the DNA TGTGCTAGCGGCTTGGGGGCGGGAGGGCCTCTCAATGAGCAGTTCTTC.

This clonotype was seen ten or more times. The J gene is TRBJ2-1, the V gene TRBV2; TRBD1 matches at 7 bases. There are 16 residues in the CDR3. Germline CDR1 reads SNHLY; CDR2 reads FYNNEI. V was clipped by 6 bases and J by 5 bases; unmatched bases: 13. The CDR3 DNA reads as TGTGCCAGCAGAACTCTACCCGGGACAGCGAACAATGAGCAGTTCTTC. Its protein is CASRTLPGTANNEQFF.

This clonotype was found many times. The chain links TRBV6-1 to TRBJ2-3, with D hard to call. The CDR3 has 15 residues. V shed 8 bases and J shed 2 bases, with 17 bases lying between them. Per germline, CDR1 MNHNS and CDR2 SASEGT. The CDR3 loop is CASSWQTPNTDTQYF. The CDR3 DNA reads TGTGCCAGCTCGTGGCAGACCCCTAACACAGATACGCAGTATTTT.

This clonotype was observed at least ten times. The CDR3 spells CSVEGAREQFF. The CDR3 nucleotides read TGCAGCGTTGAAGGGGCAAGGGAGCAGTTCTTC. This chain joins TRBV29-1 and TRBJ2-1; D gene uncertain. Germline CDR1 and CDR2: SQVTM and ANQGSEA. CDR3 length: 11 amino acids. V shed 1 base and J shed 10 bases, with 8 bases lying between them.

The rearrangement uses TRBV20-1 and TRBJ2-7, with TRBD1 identical over 9 bases. Germline CDR1 reads DFQATT; CDR2 reads SNEGSKA (reference sequence). The length of the CDR3 is 13 residues. Trimming removed 3 bases from V and 3 bases from J; junction bases left unmatched: 3. The CDR3 nucleotides are TGCAGTGCTAGCCCGACAGGGGGCTACGAGCAGTACTTC. It is translated as CSASPTGGYEQYF.

The chain has TRBV5-4 and TRBJ2-1; 8 bases match TRBD2. Trimming removed 4 bases from V and 8 bases from J; junction bases left unmatched: 11. Germline-derived CDR1 and CDR2 are SGHNT and YYREEE (reference sequence). The CDR3 consists of 15 residues. Here the CDR3 DNA reads TGTGCCAGCAGCCCCACTAGCGGATTAATGGATGAGCAGTTCTTC. It codes for CASSPTSGLMDEQFF.

This clonotype was seen only a few times. The gene calls are TRBV19 and TRBJ2-1; TRBD2 matches 14 bases. CDR3 length equals 16 residues. CDR1 and CDR2 (germline): LNHDA, SQIVND (reference sequence). Germline trimming cut 2 bases from V and 4 bases from J; bases unmatched to any gene: 1. CDR3 DNA: TGTGCCAGTAGTATAAGACTAGCGGGAGGGTACAATGAGCAGTTCTTC. This encodes CASSIRLAGGYNEQFF.

This clonotype was seen repeatedly, ten times or more. The rearrangement uses TRBV12-3 or TRBV12-4 and TRBJ1-5; D is undetermined. Trimming cost V 4 bases and J 10 bases, with 8 bases left between them. The CDR3 covers 11 residues. The CDR3 region is CASSSSLPQHF. The CDR3 DNA is TGTGCCAGCAGTTCCTCACTCCCCCAGCATTTT.

Only a few counts were recorded for this clonotype. The chain recombines TRBV20-1 with TRBJ2-7, with 8 bases that match TRBD2. Germline V lookup: CDR1 DFQATT, CDR2 SNEGSKA (reference sequence). Trimming at V came to 1 base and at J to 2 bases, leaving 7 bases not matched to a gene. This CDR3 has 15 residues. CDR3 sequence reads: CSARGPSGSPYEQYF. The CDR3 DNA reads TGCAGTGCTAGAGGTCCCAGCGGGAGCCCCTACGAGCAGTACTTC.

This clonotype was counted between two and nine times. The V gene is TRBV24-1, the J gene TRBJ2-3; a weak D match, TRBD2 (7 bases). Germline V gene data show CDR1 as KGHDR and CDR2 as SFDVKD. The length of the CDR3 is 17 residues. V was clipped by 4 bases and J by 0 bases, with 16 bases between them. The CDR3 loop is CATSERGGTRSTDTQYF. The CDR3 DNA follows: TGTGCCACCAGTGAGAGGGGGGGAACCCGAAGCACAGATACGCAGTATTTT.

Ten or more counts support this clonotype. The chain joins TRBV6-1 to TRBJ1-3; 9 nucleotides align to TRBD1. There are 17 residues in the CDR3. The V and J ends lost 5 bases and 0 bases, in that order; junction bases with no gene match: 8. Germline CDR1 and CDR2: MNHNS and SASEGT. The CDR3 bases are TGTGCCAGCAGTATACAACAGGGGGCCCGCTCTGGAAACACCATATATTTT. Encoded protein: CASSIQQGARSGNTIYF.

This clonotype has a count of ten or more. This sequence joins TRBV12-3 or TRBV12-4 and TRBJ2-5, with 15 bases lining up with TRBD2. The V segment lost 5 bases and the J segment 4 bases; nucleotides outside the gene matches: 2. This CDR3 comprises 15 residues. CDR3 sequence reads: CASSGLAGGLETQYF. Written as DNA, the CDR3 is TGTGCCAGCAGTGGACTAGCGGGAGGGTTAGAGACCCAGTACTTC.

This chain connects TRBV10-3 to TRBJ2-7, with 7 bases lining up with TRBD1. V lost 3 bases to trimming and J lost 0 bases; unmatched junction nucleotides: 5. The germline gives CDR1 ENHRY, CDR2 SYGVKD. The CDR3 is 15 residues long. The CDR3 region is CAISDTRQGSYEQYF. The CDR3 bases are TGTGCCATCAGTGACACCCGACAGGGCTCCTACGAGCAGTACTTC.

This clonotype was recorded at least ten times. This rearrangement joins TRBV15 to TRBJ2-3; D is possibly TRBD2 (5 bases). V lost 3 bases and J 0 bases, leaving 19 bases between the germline ends. The V gene's germline CDR1 is LNHNV and CDR2 YYDKDF (reference sequence). This CDR3 region has 18 residues. The CDR3: CATSRGLSGDPSTDTQYF. The CDR3 coding sequence is TGTGCCACCAGCAGGGGGTTAAGCGGAGATCCTAGCACAGATACGCAGTATTTT.

This clonotype was found many times. The chain employs TRBV7-8 and TRBJ1-3; D gene uncertain. The germline gives CDR1 SGHVS, CDR2 FQNEAQ. V dropped 5 bases and J dropped 4 bases, with 21 bases sitting between them. CDR3 length equals 17 residues. This chain's CDR3 is CASSQLLRTQIGNTIYF. CDR3 nucleotide sequence: TGTGCCAGCAGCCAATTATTGCGGACCCAGATAGGAAACACCATATATTTT.

The chain is built from TRBV24-1 and TRBJ2-2; 10 bases agree with TRBD2. V trimming: 4 bases; J trimming: 0 bases; junction bases outside the gene matches: 4. The CDR3 loop spans 17 amino acids. Per the germline V gene, CDR1 is KGHDR and CDR2 is SFDVKD. The CDR3 coding sequence is TGTGCCACCAGTGACCCTGGACTAGCGGCGAACACCGGGGAGCTGTTTTTT. Translation gives CATSDPGLAANTGELFF.

This clonotype was detected many times. CDR3 sequence: CASSSGALKREAFF. DNA of the CDR3: TGTGCCAGCAGTTCAGGGGCCCTAAAGAGGGAAGCTTTCTTT. The chain combines TRBV12-3 or TRBV12-4 with TRBJ1-1, with a weak D call TRBD1 (6 bases). This CDR3 is built from 14 residues. The ends were cut back, 4 bases at V and 8 bases at J, with 17 bases in the middle.

This clonotype was found many times. This chain uses TRBV2 with TRBJ1-5; D is undetermined. Germline V gene lookup returns CDR1 SNHLY and CDR2 FYNNEI. The V end was cut by 2 bases, the J end by 0 bases, with 5 bases between. CDR3 length: 14 residues. The CDR3 sequence is CASSEHSSNQPQHF. In nucleotides, the CDR3 is TGTGCCAGCAGTGAACACTCTAGCAATCAGCCCCAGCATTTT. The whole variable domain, remainder taken from reference TRBV2 and TRBJ1-5, is EPEVTQTPSHQVTQMGQEVILRCVPISNHLYFYWYRQILGQKVEFLVSFYNNEISEKSEIFDDQFSVERPDGSNFTLKIRSTKLEDSAMYFCASSEHSSNQPQHFGDGTRLSIL.